This entry concerns a single TCR beta chain. The target antigen is unknown. Germline V gene lookup returns CDR1 MNHEY and CDR2 SVGAGI. V dropped 7 bases and J dropped 8 bases, with 14 bases sitting between them. The CDR3 sequence is 12 residues long. The patients all showed relapse after autologous stem cell transplantation, while their brentuximab vedotin exposure varied. This entry comes from a study of PD-1 blockade in classical Hodgkin lymphoma. Sequenced by immunoSEQ multiplex PCR; TCRdb stores in-frame clones only, minus some. The table has some 96,000 clones, roughly 92% seen once. Points from the study as a whole: CD4+ TCR diversity climbed significantly by C4D1, unlike CD8+ TCR diversity.

The gene calls are TRBV6-5 and TRBJ1-2; perhaps TRBD1 as D (5 bases). The sequence came from a human donor with classical Hodgkin lymphoma. The source was peripheral blood mononuclear cells (PBMCs), collected at baseline. The CDR3 region has the DNA TGTGCCAGCACCACAGGTCCTTACGGCTACACCTTC. Protein: CASTTGPYGYTF.